Here is one TCR beta chain with its context. This sample was taken from a study of blood T cell repertoires in COVID-19. Study-level information: Both acute and convalescent COVID-19 samples were obtained from the United States, Italy and Spain. T cells, B-cell-depleted T cells, or PBMCs provided the cDNA or gDNA that served as material.

Methods used by the authors: How many nucleated cells were present was estimated from reference gene primer amplification. The method was immunoSEQ multiplex PCR; TCRdb's version includes in-frame clones alone and lacks a portion of them. V, J and clone size were drawn from that table, and D and trimming were deduced from the DNA. The data contain 150,000 to 200,000 clones, approximately 88% of them singletons. CDR1 and CDR2 from the germline V gene are MNHEY and SVGAGI. Deletions cut 0 bases from V and 1 base from J, with 9 bases between. The CDR3 extends over 15 amino acids. This sequence joins TRBV6-5 and TRBJ1-2, with a tentative D call TRBD1 (5 bases). This sequence was found in a man in his sixties with acute or convalescent COVID-19. The material sequenced was peripheral blood. The CDR3 nucleotides read TGTGCCAGCAGTTACTCACCCGGGGGTAACTATGGCTACACCTTC. This translates into CASSYSPGGNYGYTF.